A single sample is the source of the 14 T cell receptor beta chains below, sequenced in a study of shared clonotypes between healthy human individuals. Naive CD8 cells lacked CD45RO, underwent positive selection for CCR7 and left out terminally differentiated effector memory CD45RA+ cells. TCRdb keeps only in-frame clones here, not all; method: immunoSEQ multiplex PCR. The sample carries around 1.9 million clones, 93% recorded once. The source material was naive CD8+ T cells from PBMCs. The receptors were gathered from a young man in good health. Some clones in this sample may be carry-over from other donors' samples.

This clone showed up just a few times. The chain combines TRBV29-1 with TRBJ1-1; possible D gene TRBD1, 5 bases. Between the trimmed V and J ends, which lost 8 bases and 0 bases, there was a span of 16 bases. CDR3 length: 14 residues. Germline V gene sequence: CDR1 SQVTM, CDR2 ANQGSEA. The CDR3 sequence: CSTQGVEMNTEAFF. DNA of the CDR3: TGCAGCACCCAAGGGGTAGAAATGAACACTGAAGCTTTCTTT. The whole variable domain, filled in from reference TRBV29-1 and TRBJ1-1, reads SAVISQKPSRDICQRGTSLTIQCQVDSQVTMMFWYRQQPGQSLTLIATANQGSEATYESGFVIDKFPISRPNLTFSTLTVSNMSPEDSSIYLCSTQGVEMNTEAFFGQGTRLTVV.

The chain is built from TRBV7-3 and TRBJ2-7, with TRBD2 identical over 12 bases. CDR3 length: 16 residues. V shed 5 bases, J shed 5 bases, and the junction held 10 bases outside the gene matches. Germline CDR1 SGHTA, CDR2 FQGTGA. This CDR3 is CASSPGLAGTYHEQYF. For the CDR3, the DNA is TGTGCCAGCAGCCCGGGACTAGCGGGTACTTACCACGAGCAGTACTTC.

V and J are TRBV6-6 and TRBJ2-2, with 8 positions matching TRBD2. The germline CDR1 and CDR2 sequences are MNHNY and SVGAGI (reference sequence). The CDR3 is 15 amino acids. The J segment lost 6 bases and the V segment lost 2 bases, leaving 5 bases of the junction unmatched. The CDR3 DNA reads TGTGCCAGCAGTTACGGGGCGGGAGGAGCCGGGGAGCTGTTTTTT. Its protein is CASSYGAGGAGELFF.

The chain combines TRBV2 with TRBJ1-1, with TRBD1 matching 7 bases. The CDR3 covers 13 residues. Losses at the gene ends were 7 bases for V and 3 bases for J; bases not matched to a gene: 5. The germline V gene has CDR1 SNHLY and CDR2 FYNNEI. In DNA, the CDR3 is TGTGCCAGCACCGACAGGGTGGACACTGAAGCTTTCTTT. This codes for CASTDRVDTEAFF.

This clone appeared a single time. The chain carries TRBV13 and TRBJ2-5; the match to TRBD2 covers 14 bases. The germline CDR1 and CDR2 sequences are PRHDT and FYEKMQ (reference sequence). V lost 5 bases, J lost 4 bases, and 12 bases stayed unmatched. The CDR3 is made up of 18 amino acids. The CDR3 protein is CASSPTSGRELSRETQYF. CDR3 in DNA: TGTGCCAGCAGCCCGACTAGCGGGAGGGAGCTCAGTCGAGAGACCCAGTACTTC.

V is TRBV6-6 and J is TRBJ1-4; no reliable D call. Trimming removed 0 bases at V and 5 bases at J, with 10 bases between. Per the germline V gene, CDR1 is MNHNY and CDR2 is SVGAGI (reference sequence). This CDR3 contains 15 residues. The CDR3 nucleotides are TGTGCCAGCAGTTACTCGCGGCCTTTAAATGAAAAACTGTTTTTT. It codes for CASSYSRPLNEKLFF.

The gene calls are TRBV7-9 and TRBJ2-2; D unclear. The CDR3 has 15 amino acids. Between the trimmed V and J ends, which lost 6 bases and 0 bases, there was a span of 11 bases. Per the germline V gene, CDR1 is SEHNR and CDR2 is FQNEAQ (reference sequence). CDR3 region: CASSPVNSNTGELFF. DNA for the CDR3: TGTGCCAGCAGTCCCGTAAATTCGAACACCGGGGAGCTGTTTTTT. The full variable domain, completed using reference TRBV7-9 and TRBJ2-2, is DTGVSQNPRHKITKRGQNVTFRCDPISEHNRLYWYRQTLGQGPEFLTYFQNEAQLEKSRLLSDRFSAERPKGSFSTLEIQRTEQGDSAMYLCASSPVNSNTGELFFGEGSRLTVL.

Notes on this clone: Different DNA sequences within this sample yield the same CDR3. The chain combines TRBV29-1 with TRBJ2-7, with TRBD1 matching 7 bases. The V gene's germline CDR1 is SQVTM and CDR2 ANQGSEA. The CDR3 runs 12 residues. After removal of 7 bases from V and 2 bases from J, the junction contained 5 bases not matched to a gene. CDR3 loop: CSGRTGAYEQYF. CDR3 in DNA: TGCAGCGGGCGGACAGGAGCCTACGAGCAGTACTTC.

The J gene is TRBJ1-1, the V gene TRBV28; 8 nucleotides agree with TRBD1. The CDR3 loop spans 15 amino acids. Germline V gives CDR1 MDHEN, CDR2 SYDVKM. The V and J ends lost 7 bases and 5 bases, in that order; junction bases with no gene match: 12. CDR3 sequence reads: CASTPLSYRGTEAFF. The CDR3 DNA reads TGTGCCAGCACCCCCCTCTCCTACAGGGGGACTGAAGCTTTCTTT.

The rearrangement links TRBV9 to TRBJ1-5; D gene ambiguous. The CDR3 is 18 amino acids. CDR1 SGDLS and CDR2 YYNGEE come from the germline V gene. V dropped 0 bases and J dropped 1 base, with 17 bases sitting between them. The CDR3 loop reads CASSVGVEGEGSNQPQHF. Here the CDR3 DNA reads TGTGCCAGCAGCGTAGGGGTTGAAGGTGAGGGAAGCAATCAGCCCCAGCATTTT.

The chain combines TRBV2 with TRBJ1-1, with D hard to call. Germline V gene sequence: CDR1 SNHLY, CDR2 FYNNEI. This CDR3 has 14 residues. V was pared by 7 bases and J by 1 base, with 13 bases between. The DNA for the CDR3 is TGTGCCAGCATTAACGGTGGAAAGAACACTGAAGCTTTCTTT. This codes for CASINGGKNTEAFF.

As for this clone: Other DNA sequences in this sample translate to the same CDR3. The V and J genes are TRBV5-1 and TRBJ2-1; 12 bases line up with TRBD2. V trimming: 2 bases; J trimming: 5 bases; junction bases outside the gene matches: 2. Per the germline V gene, CDR1 is SGHRS and CDR2 is YFSETQ. The CDR3 extends over 15 amino acids. CDR3 sequence reads: CASSLGLAGNNEQFF. CDR3 in DNA: TGCGCCAGCAGCTTAGGACTAGCGGGAAACAATGAGCAGTTCTTC. The full variable domain, completed using reference TRBV5-1 and TRBJ2-1, is KAGVTQTPRYLIKTRGQQVTLSCSPISGHRSVSWYQQTPGQGLQFLFEYFSETQRNKGNFPGRFSGRQFSNSRSEMNVSTLELGDSALYLCASSLGLAGNNEQFFGPGTRLTVL.

The gene calls are TRBV7-8 and TRBJ2-6; D is unclear. Trimming cost V 5 bases and J 5 bases, with 22 bases left between them. The CDR3 loop spans 18 amino acids. The germline V gene has CDR1 SGHVS and CDR2 FQNEAQ. The CDR3 here is CASSIVWFTQSRANVLTF. The CDR3, as DNA: TGTGCCAGCAGCATTGTGTGGTTTACCCAAAGTCGGGCCAACGTCCTGACTTTC.

This clone showed up just once. This sample also contains other DNA sequences that code for the same CDR3. For the CDR3, the DNA is TGTGCCAGCAGCTCAAACACCGGGGAGCTGTTTTTT. Its protein product is CASSSNTGELFF. The V and J genes are TRBV7-3 and TRBJ2-2, with D unresolved. Per germline, CDR1 SGHTA and CDR2 FQGTGA. Trimming cost V 4 bases and J 2 bases, with 2 bases left between them. The CDR3 length is 12 residues.